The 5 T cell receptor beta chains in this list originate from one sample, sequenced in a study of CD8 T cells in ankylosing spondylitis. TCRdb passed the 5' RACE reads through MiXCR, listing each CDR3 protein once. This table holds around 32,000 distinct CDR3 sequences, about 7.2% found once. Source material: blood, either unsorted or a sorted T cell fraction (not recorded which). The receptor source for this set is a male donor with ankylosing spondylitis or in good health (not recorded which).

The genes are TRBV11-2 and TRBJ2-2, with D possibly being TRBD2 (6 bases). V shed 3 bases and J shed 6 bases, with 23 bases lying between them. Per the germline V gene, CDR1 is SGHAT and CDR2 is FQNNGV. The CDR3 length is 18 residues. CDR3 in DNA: TGTGCCAGCAGCTTTCGCCAGACCCCCGGGAGCGGTCCCGGGGAGCTGTTTTTT. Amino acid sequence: CASSFRQTPGSGPGELFF.

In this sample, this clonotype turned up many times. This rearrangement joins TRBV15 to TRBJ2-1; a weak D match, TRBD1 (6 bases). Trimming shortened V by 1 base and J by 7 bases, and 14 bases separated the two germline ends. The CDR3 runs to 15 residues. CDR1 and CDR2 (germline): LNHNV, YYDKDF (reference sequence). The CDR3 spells CATSRGGLASNEQFF. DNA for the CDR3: TGTGCCACCAGCAGAGGGGGGCTAGCCTCTAATGAGCAGTTCTTC.

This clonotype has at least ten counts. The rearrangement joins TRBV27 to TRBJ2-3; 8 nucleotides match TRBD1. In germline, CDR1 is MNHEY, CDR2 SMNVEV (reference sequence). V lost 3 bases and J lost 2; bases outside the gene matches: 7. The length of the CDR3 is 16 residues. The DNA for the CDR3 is TGTGCCAGCAGTTTGTCCCCGGGACAGGCCACAGATACGCAGTATTTT. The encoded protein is CASSLSPGQATDTQYF.

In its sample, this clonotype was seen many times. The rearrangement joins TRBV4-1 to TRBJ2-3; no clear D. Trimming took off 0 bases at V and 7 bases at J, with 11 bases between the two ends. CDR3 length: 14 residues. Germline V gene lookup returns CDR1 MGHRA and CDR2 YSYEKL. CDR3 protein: CASSQESRENTQYF. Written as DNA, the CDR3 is TGCGCCAGCAGCCAAGAGAGCAGAGAGAATACGCAGTATTTT.

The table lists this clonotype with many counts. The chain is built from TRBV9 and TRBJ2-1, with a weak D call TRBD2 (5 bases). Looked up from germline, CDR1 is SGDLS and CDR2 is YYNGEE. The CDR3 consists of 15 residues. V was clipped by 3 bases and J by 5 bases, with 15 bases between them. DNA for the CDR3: TGTGCCAGCAGCGACCAACTAGACGGACACAATGAGCAGTTCTTC. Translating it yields CASSDQLDGHNEQFF.